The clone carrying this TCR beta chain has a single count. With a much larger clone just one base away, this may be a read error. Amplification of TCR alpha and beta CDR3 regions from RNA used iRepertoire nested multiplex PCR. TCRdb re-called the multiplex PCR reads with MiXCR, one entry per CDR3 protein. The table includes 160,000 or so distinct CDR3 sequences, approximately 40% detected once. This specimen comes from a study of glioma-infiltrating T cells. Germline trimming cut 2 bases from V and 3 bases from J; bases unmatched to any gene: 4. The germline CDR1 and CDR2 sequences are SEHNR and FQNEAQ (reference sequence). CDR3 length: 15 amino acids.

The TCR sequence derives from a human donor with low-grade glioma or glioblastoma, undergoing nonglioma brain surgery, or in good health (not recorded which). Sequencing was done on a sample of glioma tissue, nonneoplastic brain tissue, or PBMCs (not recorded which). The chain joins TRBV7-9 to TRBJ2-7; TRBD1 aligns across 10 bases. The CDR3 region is CASSLSGQGGYEQYF. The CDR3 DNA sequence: TGTGCCAGCAGCTTAAGTGGACAGGGGGGCTACGAGCAGTACTTC.